These T cell receptor beta chains were read from a single sample in a study of a mutant IDH1 vaccine in newly diagnosed glioma. Clones were read by immunoSEQ multiplex PCR, and TCRdb kept only the in-frame ones, dropping some. The sample carries approximately 100,000 clones, around nine tenths recorded once. The specimen was PBMCs, collected from a glioma patient treated with radiotherapy, temozolomide or both. These TCRs come from a woman aged 50 to 60 with glioma. Both conserved end residues are part of each CDR3. The D gene is left open where the match is weak. Rows may omit the clone size; those that give it use once, few, many or a size class.

CDR3 DNA: TGTGCCATCAGTGAAGTCGACAGGCTCTATGGCTACACCTTC
CDR3 protein: CAISEVDRLYGYTF
J gene: TRBJ1-2
V gene: TRBV10-3
D gene: .
clone size: .

CDR3 DNA: TGTGCCAGCAGCGTGGGGACAGCTGGAAACACCATATATTTT
CDR3 protein: CASSVGTAGNTIYF
J gene: TRBJ1-3
V gene: TRBV9
D gene: TRBD1
clone size: .

CDR3 DNA: TGTGCCAGCAGCCCTACTTCTACGGGACAGGCAGGCTACACCTTC
CDR3 protein: CASSPTSTGQAGYTF
J gene: TRBJ1-2
V gene: TRBV6-5
D gene: TRBD1
clone size: .

CDR3 DNA: TGTGCCAGCAGCCTCCCCAGGGGGAGGGCCGAGACCCAGTACTTC
CDR3 protein: CASSLPRGRAETQYF
J gene: TRBJ2-5
V gene: TRBV28
D gene: .
clone size: .

CDR3 DNA: TGTGCCAGCAGCCCCCCAACTCTCACTGAAGCTTTCTTT
CDR3 protein: CASSPPTLTEAFF
J gene: TRBJ1-1
V gene: TRBV7-2
D gene: .
clone size: .

CDR3 DNA: TGTGCCAGCAGGCAGGGTCCGTACGAGCAGTACTTC
CDR3 protein: CASRQGPYEQYF
J gene: TRBJ2-7
V gene: TRBV25-1
D gene: .
clone size: .

CDR3 DNA: TGTGCCAGCAGCCTGGGTACCGGGGCGGGATACAATGAGCAGTTCTTC
CDR3 protein: CASSLGTGAGYNEQFF
J gene: TRBJ2-1
V gene: TRBV5-6
D gene: .
clone size: .

CDR3 DNA: TGTGCCAGTAGGGGGACAGCCGACCCTAGCACAGATACGCAGTATTTT
CDR3 protein: CASRGTADPSTDTQYF
J gene: TRBJ2-3
V gene: TRBV19
D gene: TRBD1
clone size: .

CDR3 DNA: TGTGCCAGCAGCATTCGACAGGGGGCGAACGAGCAGTACTTC
CDR3 protein: CASSIRQGANEQYF
J gene: TRBJ2-7
V gene: TRBV7-8
D gene: TRBD1
clone size: .

CDR3 DNA: TGTGCCAGCAGCTTAGACGGGGCCTACAATGAGCAGTTCTTC
CDR3 protein: CASSLDGAYNEQFF
J gene: TRBJ2-1
V gene: TRBV7-9
D gene: .
clone size: few

CDR3 DNA: TGTGCCAGCAAAAAGGGGGTTAATTCACCCCTCCACTTT
CDR3 protein: CASKKGVNSPLHF
J gene: TRBJ1-6
V gene: TRBV2
D gene: .
clone size: .

CDR3 DNA: TGTGCCAGCAGCCAAGAGGGTAATGGCTACACCTTC
CDR3 protein: CASSQEGNGYTF
J gene: TRBJ1-2
V gene: TRBV2
D gene: .
clone size: .

CDR3 DNA: TGCGCCAGCAGCTTCCAACCCACAGATACGCAGTATTTT
CDR3 protein: CASSFQPTDTQYF
J gene: TRBJ2-3
V gene: TRBV5-1
D gene: .
clone size: .

CDR3 DNA: TGTGCCAGCAGTCCAGCGACAGGGGGGGGTAACTATGGCTACACCTTC
CDR3 protein: CASSPATGGGNYGYTF
J gene: TRBJ1-2
V gene: TRBV2
D gene: TRBD1
clone size: .

CDR3 DNA: TGTGCCAGCAGCTTGATTAGTCAGAGCGCCACTGAAGCTTTCTTT
CDR3 protein: CASSLISQSATEAFF
J gene: TRBJ1-1
V gene: TRBV5-4
D gene: .
clone size: .

CDR3 DNA: TGTGCCAGCAGCCCCTGGGCCTCTGGGGCCAACGTCCTGACTTTC
CDR3 protein: CASSPWASGANVLTF
J gene: TRBJ2-6
V gene: TRBV9
D gene: .
clone size: .

CDR3 DNA: TGTGCCATCAGTGTAGGGGGGCTCGCCTACAATGAGCAGTTCTTC
CDR3 protein: CAISVGGLAYNEQFF
J gene: TRBJ2-1
V gene: TRBV10-3
D gene: .
clone size: .

CDR3 DNA: TGTGCCAGCAGTTTCTCAAACGATTCACCCCTCCACTTT
CDR3 protein: CASSFSNDSPLHF
J gene: TRBJ1-6
V gene: TRBV27
D gene: .
clone size: .

CDR3 DNA: TGTGCCATCAGCGCCGGGACAGGGTCCTACGAGCAGTACTTC
CDR3 protein: CAISAGTGSYEQYF
J gene: TRBJ2-7
V gene: TRBV10-3
D gene: TRBD1
clone size: .

CDR3 DNA: TGTGCCAGCAGGATCTGGGGGCAGGAGAACACTGAAGCTTTCTTT
CDR3 protein: CASRIWGQENTEAFF
J gene: TRBJ1-1
V gene: TRBV28
D gene: .
clone size: .

CDR3 DNA: TGCGCCAGCAGCGTCGGGACAGCTCAAGAGACCCAGTACTTC
CDR3 protein: CASSVGTAQETQYF
J gene: TRBJ2-5
V gene: TRBV5-1
D gene: TRBD1
clone size: .

CDR3 DNA: TGTGCCAGCAGCTTAGACGGCACCTACTATGGCTACACCTTC
CDR3 protein: CASSLDGTYYGYTF
J gene: TRBJ1-2
V gene: TRBV13
D gene: .
clone size: once

CDR3 DNA: TGTGCCAGCAGCTTGGGTGCTCGGAGAGGGAGCTACGAGCAGTACTTC
CDR3 protein: CASSLGARRGSYEQYF
J gene: TRBJ2-7
V gene: TRBV5-4
D gene: .
clone size: .

CDR3 DNA: TGCGCCAGCAGCTTGGGAGGGGGATGGGCCTACAATGAGCAGTTCTTC
CDR3 protein: CASSLGGGWAYNEQFF
J gene: TRBJ2-1
V gene: TRBV5-1
D gene: .
clone size: .

CDR3 DNA: TGTGCCAGCAGCCCCTCGGGGGATACGCAGTATTTT
CDR3 protein: CASSPSGDTQYF
J gene: TRBJ2-3
V gene: TRBV7-3
D gene: .
clone size: .

CDR3 DNA: TGTGCCACCAGCAGACCCGGCCAGGGGTATGGCTACACCTTC
CDR3 protein: CATSRPGQGYGYTF
J gene: TRBJ1-2
V gene: TRBV15
D gene: .
clone size: once

CDR3 DNA: TGTGCCAGCAGCCAGTACAACTATGGCTACACCTTC
CDR3 protein: CASSQYNYGYTF
J gene: TRBJ1-2
V gene: TRBV4-2
D gene: .
clone size: .

CDR3 DNA: TGTGCCAGCAACCCATGGGAGACCCAGTACTTC
CDR3 protein: CASNPWETQYF
J gene: TRBJ2-5
V gene: TRBV2
D gene: .
clone size: .

CDR3 DNA: TGCGCCAGCAGCCCGACTGGACAGGCCAGGGAGACCCAGTACTTC
CDR3 protein: CASSPTGQARETQYF
J gene: TRBJ2-5
V gene: TRBV5-1
D gene: TRBD1
clone size: few

CDR3 DNA: TGTGCCAGCACCCTTGTAGGACACCTCTCCGATGAAGCTTTCTTT
CDR3 protein: CASTLVGHLSDEAFF
J gene: TRBJ1-1
V gene: TRBV28
D gene: .
clone size: .

CDR3 DNA: TGTGCCAGCAGCATGGGACAGGGAGCCTCCTACGAGCAGTACTTC
CDR3 protein: CASSMGQGASYEQYF
J gene: TRBJ2-7
V gene: TRBV9
D gene: TRBD1
clone size: .

CDR3 DNA: TGTGCCATCAGCGGGACGGAAGCTTGGGGCTACACCTTC
CDR3 protein: CAISGTEAWGYTF
J gene: TRBJ1-2
V gene: TRBV10-3
D gene: .
clone size: .

CDR3 DNA: TGTGCCAGCAGCTTATTATGGGGGCCCACCCAAGAGACCCAGTACTTC
CDR3 protein: CASSLLWGPTQETQYF
J gene: TRBJ2-5
V gene: TRBV11-2
D gene: .
clone size: .

CDR3 DNA: TGCGCCAGCAGTGGCGGCGATATGAACACTGAAGCTTTCTTT
CDR3 protein: CASSGGDMNTEAFF
J gene: TRBJ1-1
V gene: TRBV10-2
D gene: .
clone size: once

CDR3 DNA: TGTGCCAGCAGCTTAAATAGCCTAGCGGGGACCTCCCACAATGAGCAGTTCTTC
CDR3 protein: CASSLNSLAGTSHNEQFF
J gene: TRBJ2-1
V gene: TRBV7-4
D gene: TRBD2
clone size: .

CDR3 DNA: TGTGCCAGCAGTTTCCTGGAGGGGGCTTACGAGCAGTACTTC
CDR3 protein: CASSFLEGAYEQYF
J gene: TRBJ2-7
V gene: TRBV28
D gene: .
clone size: .

CDR3 DNA: TGTGCCACCCTGGAGGGGGCCCTAGGTTTCCAAGAGACCCAGTACTTC
CDR3 protein: CATLEGALGFQETQYF
J gene: TRBJ2-5
V gene: TRBV2
D gene: .
clone size: .

CDR3 DNA: TGCGCCAGCAGCTCAAGCGGGACTAGCAACAATGAGCAGTTCTTC
CDR3 protein: CASSSSGTSNNEQFF
J gene: TRBJ2-1
V gene: TRBV5-1
D gene: TRBD2
clone size: .

CDR3 DNA: TGCGCCAGCAGCTTGGTGACAGGGGGCATGAACACTGAAGCTTTCTTT
CDR3 protein: CASSLVTGGMNTEAFF
J gene: TRBJ1-1
V gene: TRBV5-1
D gene: TRBD1
clone size: few

CDR3 DNA: TGTGCCAGTAGCATCCGGCCGACTAGCGGGGTGTACAATGAGCAGTTCTTC
CDR3 protein: CASSIRPTSGVYNEQFF
J gene: TRBJ2-1
V gene: TRBV19
D gene: TRBD2
clone size: .

CDR3 DNA: TGCGCCAGCAGCCAAGTACGCCATGAAGGGGGGCCGGACACAGATACGCAGTATTTT
CDR3 protein: CASSQVRHEGGPDTDTQYF
J gene: TRBJ2-3
V gene: TRBV4-1
D gene: .
clone size: .

CDR3 DNA: TGTGCCAGCAGTAGACTAGCGGGACCGCCCGGTACGCAGTATTTT
CDR3 protein: CASSRLAGPPGTQYF
J gene: TRBJ2-3
V gene: TRBV6-4
D gene: TRBD2
clone size: .

CDR3 DNA: TGTGCCAGCAGGAACCGGGACAGCATGACTGAAGCTTTCTTT
CDR3 protein: CASRNRDSMTEAFF
J gene: TRBJ1-1
V gene: TRBV2
D gene: TRBD1
clone size: .

CDR3 DNA: TGTGCCAGCAGCTGGGGTGGGGAGCAGTACTTC
CDR3 protein: CASSWGGEQYF
J gene: TRBJ2-7
V gene: TRBV5-6
D gene: .
clone size: .

CDR3 DNA: TGTGCCAGTAGAGGTCTAGATTCCTACGAGCAGTACTTC
CDR3 protein: CASRGLDSYEQYF
J gene: TRBJ2-7
V gene: TRBV19
D gene: .
clone size: .

CDR3 DNA: TGTGCCAGCAGCTACGGGACTAACTATGGCTACACCTTC
CDR3 protein: CASSYGTNYGYTF
J gene: TRBJ1-2
V gene: TRBV5-6
D gene: .
clone size: .

CDR3 DNA: TGCGCCAGCAGCTTGGTGGCTAGCGGGTCGGGCACAGATACGCAGTATTTT
CDR3 protein: CASSLVASGSGTDTQYF
J gene: TRBJ2-3
V gene: TRBV5-1
D gene: TRBD2
clone size: .

CDR3 DNA: TGTGCCAGCAGCCCTAGACTAGCGGGAGCGGTCGGGGAGCTGTTTTTT
CDR3 protein: CASSPRLAGAVGELFF
J gene: TRBJ2-2
V gene: TRBV5-8
D gene: TRBD2
clone size: .

CDR3 DNA: TGTGCCAGCAGTCGGGTGGCAGATACGCAGTATTTT
CDR3 protein: CASSRVADTQYF
J gene: TRBJ2-3
V gene: TRBV27
D gene: .
clone size: .

CDR3 DNA: TGCGCCAGCAGCCAAGATTGGAGCTCGGGCTTTTTTTACAATGAGCAGTTCTTC
CDR3 protein: CASSQDWSSGFFYNEQFF
J gene: TRBJ2-1
V gene: TRBV4-1
D gene: .
clone size: .

CDR3 DNA: TGTGCCAGCAGTCGGCCGGGGACAGGGGCCTACGAGCAGTACTTC
CDR3 protein: CASSRPGTGAYEQYF
J gene: TRBJ2-7
V gene: TRBV7-9
D gene: TRBD1
clone size: .

CDR3 DNA: TGTGCCAGCAGAAAGGGGGGAGACTACACCTTC
CDR3 protein: CASRKGGDYTF
J gene: TRBJ1-2
V gene: TRBV9
D gene: .
clone size: .

CDR3 DNA: TGTGCCAGCAGTTACTCGAGGGATCGGGGCACTGAAGCTTTCTTT
CDR3 protein: CASSYSRDRGTEAFF
J gene: TRBJ1-1
V gene: TRBV6-5
D gene: .
clone size: .